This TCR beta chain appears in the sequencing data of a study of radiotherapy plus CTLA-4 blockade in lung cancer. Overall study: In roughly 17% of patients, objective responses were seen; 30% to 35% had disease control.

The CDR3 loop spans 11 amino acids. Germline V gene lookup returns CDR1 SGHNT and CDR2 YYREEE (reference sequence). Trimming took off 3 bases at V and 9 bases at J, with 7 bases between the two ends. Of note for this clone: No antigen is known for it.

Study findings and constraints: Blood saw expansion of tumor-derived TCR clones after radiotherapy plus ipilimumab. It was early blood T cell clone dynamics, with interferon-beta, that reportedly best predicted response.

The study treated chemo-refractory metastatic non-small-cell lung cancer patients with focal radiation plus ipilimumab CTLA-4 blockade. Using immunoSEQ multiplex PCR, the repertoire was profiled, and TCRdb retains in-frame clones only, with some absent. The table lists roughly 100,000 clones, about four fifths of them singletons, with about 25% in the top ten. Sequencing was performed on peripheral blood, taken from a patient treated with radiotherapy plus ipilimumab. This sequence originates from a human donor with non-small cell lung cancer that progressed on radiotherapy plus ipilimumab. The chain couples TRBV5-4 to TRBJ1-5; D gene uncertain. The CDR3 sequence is CASSSAWPQHF. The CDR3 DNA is TGTGCCAGCAGCTCCGCTTGGCCCCAGCATTTT.